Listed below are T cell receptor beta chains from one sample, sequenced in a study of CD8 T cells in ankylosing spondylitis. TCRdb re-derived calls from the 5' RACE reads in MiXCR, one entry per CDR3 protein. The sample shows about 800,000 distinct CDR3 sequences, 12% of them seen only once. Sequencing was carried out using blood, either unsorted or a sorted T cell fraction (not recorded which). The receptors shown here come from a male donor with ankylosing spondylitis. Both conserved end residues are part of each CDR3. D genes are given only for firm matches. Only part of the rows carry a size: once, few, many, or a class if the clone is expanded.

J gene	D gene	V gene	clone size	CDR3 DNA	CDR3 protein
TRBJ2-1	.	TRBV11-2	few	TGTGCCAGCAGCTCCCAGAAAAACGTCGGTGAGCAGTTCTTC	CASSSQKNVGEQFF
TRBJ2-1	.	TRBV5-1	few	TGCGCCAGCATTCCGGGGGCGGGAGAGGGTGAGCAGTTCTTC	CASIPGAGEGEQFF
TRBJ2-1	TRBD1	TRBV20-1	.	TGCAGGACCCAGGGGGCGGGTGAGCAGTTCTTC	CRTQGAGEQFF
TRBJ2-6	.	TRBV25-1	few	TGTGCCAGCAGTGAATATAAGGCAGGGGTGGGCTGGCTGACTTTC	CASSEYKAGVGWLTF
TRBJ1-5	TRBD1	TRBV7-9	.	TGTGCCAGCAGCCTCGGGACAGGGGAGCCAAATCAGCCCCAGCATTTT	CASSLGTGEPNQPQHF
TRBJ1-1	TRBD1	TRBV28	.	TGTGCCAGCAGTCCGTACAGGGGTAGGACTGAAGCTTTCTTT	CASSPYRGRTEAFF
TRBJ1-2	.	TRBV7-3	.	TGTGCCAGCAGCCCCGGGCTCCGCTACGGCTACACCTTC	CASSPGLRYGYTF
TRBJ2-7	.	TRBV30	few	TGTGCCTGTCTCCGCAGAGGCGTTTCCTCCTACGAGCAGTACTTC	CACLRRGVSSYEQYF
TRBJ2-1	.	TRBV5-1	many	TGCGCCAGCAATCCCGGGGGCGGGAGCTCCTACAATGAGCAGTTCTTC	CASNPGGGSSYNEQFF
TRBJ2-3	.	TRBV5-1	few	TGCGCCAGCAGACCGGGCCCCAGCACAGATACGCAGTATTTT	CASRPGPSTDTQYF
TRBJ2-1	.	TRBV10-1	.	TGCGCCAGCAGTGAGTACCATGAGCAGTTCTTC	CASSEYHEQFF
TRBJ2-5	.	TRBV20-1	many	TGCAGTGCTAGTGATCAGATTCACCAAGAGACCCAGTACTTC	CSASDQIHQETQYF
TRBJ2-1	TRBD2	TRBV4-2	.	TGTGCCAGCAGCCCAGTGAGCGGGGGGGTCTACAATGAGCAGTTCTTC	CASSPVSGGVYNEQFF
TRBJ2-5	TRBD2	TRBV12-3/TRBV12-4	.	TGTGCCAGCACCCTGACTAGCGGGGGGCCGTCCCAAGAGACCCAGTACTTC	CASTLTSGGPSQETQYF
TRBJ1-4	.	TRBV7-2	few	TGTGCCAGCAGCTTCGAGTTCTCAAAACTGTTTTTT	CASSFEFSKLFF
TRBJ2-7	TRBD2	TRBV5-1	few	TGCGCCAGCAGCCGAGGACTAGCGGGAGTTGGGGCCGAGCAGTACTTC	CASSRGLAGVGAEQYF
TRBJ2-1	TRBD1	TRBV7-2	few	TGTGCCAGCAGCTTATTTTGGGACAGGGCCTACAATGAGCAGTTCTTC	CASSLFWDRAYNEQFF
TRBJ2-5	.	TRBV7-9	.	TGTGCCAGCAGCTTAGTTCCCAGGCAAGAGACCCAGTACTTC	CASSLVPRQETQYF
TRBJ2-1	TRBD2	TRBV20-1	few	TGCAGTGCTAGAGACAACCGACTAGCGGGGCCCTTCAATGAGCAGTTCTTC	CSARDNRLAGPFNEQFF
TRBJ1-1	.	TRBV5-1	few	TGCGCCAGCAGCTTGGCCGCCACCGGGAACACTGAAGCTTTCTTT	CASSLAATGNTEAFF
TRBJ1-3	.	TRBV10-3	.	TGTGCCATCAGTGGACAGGAACCTGGAAACACCATATATTTT	CAISGQEPGNTIYF
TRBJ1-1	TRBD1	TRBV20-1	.	TGCAGTGCTAGACCCCGACAGGGGAACACTGAAGCTTTCTTT	CSARPRQGNTEAFF
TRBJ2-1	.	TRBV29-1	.	TGCAGCCTCTCTAGGGTAAGCCATGAGCAGTTCTTC	CSLSRVSHEQFF
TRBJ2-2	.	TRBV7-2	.	TGTGCCAGCAGCTCTTGGAAAGGGCACTCCTTCACCGGGGAGCTGTTTTTT	CASSSWKGHSFTGELFF
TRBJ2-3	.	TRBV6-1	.	TGTGCCAGCTTTCTCCGTCCGGGGGGCGGCACAGATACGCAGTATTTT	CASFLRPGGGTDTQYF
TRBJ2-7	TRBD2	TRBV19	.	TGTGCCAGTAGTAGGGCAAGCCTAGCGGGAGACATGAACGAGCAGTACTTC	CASSRASLAGDMNEQYF
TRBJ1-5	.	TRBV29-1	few	TGCAGCGTTGAAGAACCCGGAGTCATACTAAATCAGCCCCAGCATTTT	CSVEEPGVILNQPQHF
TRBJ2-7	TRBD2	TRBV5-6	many	TGTGCCAGCAGCTTCGTCTCAGCGGGATACTACGAGCAGTACTTC	CASSFVSAGYYEQYF
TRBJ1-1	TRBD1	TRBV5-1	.	TGCGCCAGCAGCTTGAATGGGGACAGGAGGACTGAAGCTTTCTTT	CASSLNGDRRTEAFF
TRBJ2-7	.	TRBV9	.	TGTGCCAGCAGCGTAGACCCCCGGGGGAACGAGCAGTACTTC	CASSVDPRGNEQYF
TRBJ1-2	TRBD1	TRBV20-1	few	TGCAGTGCCAGAGATCCCCTGGGACAGGGGGGTTCGGGCTATGGCTACACCTTC	CSARDPLGQGGSGYGYTF
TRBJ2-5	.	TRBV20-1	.	TGCAGTGCTAGAGAACATTACCGGGACACCCAAGAGACCCAGTACTTC	CSAREHYRDTQETQYF
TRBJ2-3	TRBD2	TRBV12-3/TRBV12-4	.	TGTGCCAGCAGTCCCCCTAGCGGGGGGGTGGATACGCAGTATTTT	CASSPPSGGVDTQYF
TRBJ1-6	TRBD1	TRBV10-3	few	TGTGCCACGGGGACAGCCAATTCACCCCTCCACTTT	CATGTANSPLHF